This T cell receptor (beta chain) was sequenced for a study of T cell changes during pregnancy in multiple sclerosis. V lost 1 base and J lost 5; bases outside the gene matches: 4. The CDR3 consists of 14 residues. CDR1 is SGHNT, CDR2 YYREEE, per germline (reference sequence). Clones were read by immunoSEQ multiplex PCR, and TCRdb kept only the in-frame ones, dropping some. The sample gives some 47,000 clones, around nine tenths of which show up once; under 6% is in the top ten. Only one count was recorded for this clone. The chain has TRBV5-4 and TRBJ2-5, with 8 bases lining up with TRBD2. This receptor was taken from a female donor in good health, enrolled as a control in a pregnancy study. The sequencing used CD8+ T cells from peripheral blood mononuclear cells, collected after pregnancy. The CDR3 region has the DNA TGTGCCAGCAGCTTGTCCGGGGGGGCTGAGACCCAGTACTTC. Translation gives CASSLSGGAETQYF.